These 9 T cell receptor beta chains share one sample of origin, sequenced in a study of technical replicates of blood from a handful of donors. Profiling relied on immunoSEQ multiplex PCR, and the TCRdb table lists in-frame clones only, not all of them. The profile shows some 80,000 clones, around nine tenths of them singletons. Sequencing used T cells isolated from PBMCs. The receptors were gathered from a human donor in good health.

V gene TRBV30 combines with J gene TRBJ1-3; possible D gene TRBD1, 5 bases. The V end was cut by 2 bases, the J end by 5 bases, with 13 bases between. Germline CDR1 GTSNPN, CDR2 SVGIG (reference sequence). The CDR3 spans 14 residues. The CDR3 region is CAWSRPGERNTIYF. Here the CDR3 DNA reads TGTGCCTGGAGTCGTCCGGGGGAACGAAACACCATATATTTT.

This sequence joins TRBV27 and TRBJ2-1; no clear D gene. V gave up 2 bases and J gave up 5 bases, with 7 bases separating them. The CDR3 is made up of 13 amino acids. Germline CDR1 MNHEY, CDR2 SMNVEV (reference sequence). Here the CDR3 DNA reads TGTGCCAGCAGTTTAGCGGCTAACAATGAGCAGTTCTTC. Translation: CASSLAANNEQFF.

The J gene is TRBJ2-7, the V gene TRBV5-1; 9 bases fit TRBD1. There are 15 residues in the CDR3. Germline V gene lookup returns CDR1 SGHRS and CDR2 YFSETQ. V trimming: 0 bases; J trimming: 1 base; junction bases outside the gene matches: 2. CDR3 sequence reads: CASSLGGTGSYEQYF. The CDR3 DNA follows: TGCGCCAGCAGCTTGGGAGGGACAGGGTCCTACGAGCAGTACTTC.

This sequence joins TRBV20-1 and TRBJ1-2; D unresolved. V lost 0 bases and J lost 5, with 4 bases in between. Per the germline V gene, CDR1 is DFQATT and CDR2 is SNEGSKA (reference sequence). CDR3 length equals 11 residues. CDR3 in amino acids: CSARDLYGYTF. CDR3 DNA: TGCAGTGCTAGAGACTTATATGGCTACACCTTC.

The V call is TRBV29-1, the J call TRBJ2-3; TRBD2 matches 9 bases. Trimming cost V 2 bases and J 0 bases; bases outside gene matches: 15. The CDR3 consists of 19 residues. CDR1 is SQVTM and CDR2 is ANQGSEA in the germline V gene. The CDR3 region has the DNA TGCAGCGTTGAATACCCCCAAGCGGGGGGACAAATAAGCACAGATACGCAGTATTTT. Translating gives CSVEYPQAGGQISTDTQYF.

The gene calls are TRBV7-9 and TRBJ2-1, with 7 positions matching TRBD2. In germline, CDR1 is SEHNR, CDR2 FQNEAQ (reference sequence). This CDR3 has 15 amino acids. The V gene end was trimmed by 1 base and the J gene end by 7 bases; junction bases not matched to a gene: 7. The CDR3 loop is CASSLGRAGLNEQFF. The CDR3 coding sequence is TGTGCCAGCAGCTTAGGCCGAGCGGGGTTGAATGAGCAGTTCTTC.

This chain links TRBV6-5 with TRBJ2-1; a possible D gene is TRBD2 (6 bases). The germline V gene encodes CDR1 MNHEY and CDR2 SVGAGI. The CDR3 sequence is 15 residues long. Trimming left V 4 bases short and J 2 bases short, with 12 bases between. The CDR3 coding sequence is TGTGCCAGCAGTTGGACTACCCCCACCTACAATGAGCAGTTCTTC. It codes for CASSWTTPTYNEQFF.

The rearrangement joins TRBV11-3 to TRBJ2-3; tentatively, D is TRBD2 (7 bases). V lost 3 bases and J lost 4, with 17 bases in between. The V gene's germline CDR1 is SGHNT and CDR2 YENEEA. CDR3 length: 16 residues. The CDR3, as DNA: TGTGCCAGCAGCTTGGGACTACCGGGGGGCCCAGATACGCAGTATTTT. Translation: CASSLGLPGGPDTQYF.

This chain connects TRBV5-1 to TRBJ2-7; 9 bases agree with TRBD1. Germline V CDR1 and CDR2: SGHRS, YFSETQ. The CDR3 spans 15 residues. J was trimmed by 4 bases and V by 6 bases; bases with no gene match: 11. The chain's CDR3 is CASIPGQGGFYEQYF. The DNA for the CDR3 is TGCGCCAGCATCCCGGGACAGGGAGGCTTTTACGAGCAGTACTTC.